These 28 T cell receptor beta chains originate from one sample sequenced in a study of T cell responses to AZD1222 COVID-19 vaccine. Libraries were prepared by immunoSEQ multiplex PCR; TCRdb keeps only in-frame clonotypes and omits some of them. Here the sample spans more than 70,000 clones, over 80% being singletons. Sequenced here: peripheral blood, sampled on day 0 of AZD1222 vaccination. These receptors were taken from an adult in good health.

The chain joins TRBV6-2 or TRBV6-3 to TRBJ1-1, with D possibly being TRBD1 (6 bases). The CDR3 consists of 15 residues. V lost 5 bases and J lost 5, with 18 bases in between. Germline V gene data show CDR1 as MNHEY and CDR2 as SVGEGT. This CDR3 is CASSRPPQGTTEAFF. As DNA, the CDR3 is TGTGCCAGCAGTAGACCCCCACAGGGAACAACTGAAGCTTTCTTT.

V gene TRBV5-1 combines with J gene TRBJ1-3; D gene uncertain. The V end was cut by 1 base, the J end by 0 bases, with 11 bases between. In germline, CDR1 is SGHRS, CDR2 YFSETQ. This CDR3 spans 16 amino acids. CDR3 DNA sequence: TGCGCCAGCAGCTTGATGACAAGTAGCTCTGGAAACACCATATATTTT. Protein product: CASSLMTSSSGNTIYF. Together with reference TRBV5-1 and TRBJ1-3, the CDR3 gives the full variable domain: KAGVTQTPRYLIKTRGQQVTLSCSPISGHRSVSWYQQTPGQGLQFLFEYFSETQRNKGNFPGRFSGRQFSNSRSEMNVSTLELGDSALYLCASSLMTSSSGNTIYFGEGSWLTVV.

V gene TRBV18 combines with J gene TRBJ1-4; D remains ambiguous. Germline values: CDR1 KGHSH, CDR2 LQKENI. This CDR3 is built from 14 residues. Between the trimmed V and J ends, which lost 3 bases and 7 bases, there was a span of 12 bases. CDR3 in amino acids: CASSPGLEVEKLFF. CDR3 DNA sequence: TGTGCCAGCTCACCTGGATTAGAGGTTGAAAAACTGTTTTTT.

This clone was recorded once. The V and J genes are TRBV7-6 and TRBJ1-5; no definite D call. Germline V gives CDR1 SGHVS, CDR2 FNYEAQ. The CDR3 is made up of 16 amino acids. Trimming took 0 bases from V and 0 from J, leaving 9 bases between them. The CDR3: CASSLAPVYSNQPQHF. The CDR3, as DNA: TGTGCCAGCAGCTTAGCCCCAGTATATAGCAATCAGCCCCAGCATTTT.

The V gene is TRBV19, the J gene TRBJ2-7; 10 nucleotides align to TRBD1. Germline V gene lookup returns CDR1 LNHDA and CDR2 SQIVND (reference sequence). The CDR3 consists of 15 residues. The ends lost 1 base at V and 3 bases at J; junction bases unmatched: 3. This CDR3 reads CASSIAGQGSYEQYF. The CDR3 bases are TGTGCCAGTAGTATAGCGGGACAGGGGAGCTACGAGCAGTACTTC.

The chain employs TRBV7-6 and TRBJ2-2; 7 positions agree with TRBD1. The CDR3 totals 15 residues. The germline V gene has CDR1 SGHVS and CDR2 FNYEAQ. J was trimmed by 7 bases and V by 1 base; bases with no gene match: 6. The chain's CDR3 is CASSLEGGAYGELFF. The CDR3 DNA is TGTGCCAGCAGCTTAGAAGGGGGCGCATACGGGGAGCTGTTTTTT.

This clone was recorded once. The chain combines TRBV7-3 with TRBJ2-1; 14 bases line up with TRBD2. This CDR3 has 19 amino acids. CDR1 SGHTA and CDR2 FQGTGA come from the germline V gene. After removal of 2 bases from V and 1 base from J, the junction contained 7 bases not matched to a gene. CDR3 region: CASSLGRLAGGTSYNEQFF. CDR3 sequence (DNA): TGTGCCAGCAGCTTAGGGAGACTAGCGGGAGGGACTTCCTACAATGAGCAGTTCTTC.

This clone was counted once. The chain links TRBV19 to TRBJ1-3; 8 nucleotides line up with TRBD1. The V segment lost 4 bases and the J segment 4 bases; nucleotides outside the gene matches: 6. The CDR3 runs to 15 residues. Germline V gene data show CDR1 as LNHDA and CDR2 as SQIVND (reference sequence). CDR3 protein: CASSTTGARGNTIYF. For the CDR3, the DNA is TGTGCCAGTAGTACGACAGGGGCCCGAGGAAACACCATATATTTT. The whole variable domain, filled in from reference TRBV19 and TRBJ1-3, reads DGGITQSPKYLFRKEGQNVTLSCEQNLNHDAMYWYRQDPGQGLRLIYYSQIVNDFQKGDIAEGYSVSREKKESFPLTVTSAQKNPTAFYLCASSTTGARGNTIYFGEGSWLTVV.

J is TRBJ1-1 and V is TRBV11-2, with D uncertain. Germline V gives CDR1 SGHAT, CDR2 FQNNGV. V dropped 2 bases and J dropped 1 base, with 5 bases sitting between them. CDR3 length: 13 residues. The CDR3 is CASSLHRNTEAFF. CDR3 coding DNA: TGTGCCAGCAGCTTACACAGGAACACTGAAGCTTTCTTT.

The chain carries TRBV6-1 and TRBJ2-7; 9 nucleotides align to TRBD2. Germline V gives CDR1 MNHNS, CDR2 SASEGT. The CDR3 totals 15 residues. Unmatched junction bases numbered 4, after V lost 2 bases and J lost 2 bases. The CDR3 bases are TGTGCCAGCAGTGAACTGGGGACTAGCACCTACGAGCAGTACTTC. Translating it yields CASSELGTSTYEQYF.

The chain employs TRBV9 and TRBJ2-1; TRBD2 agrees at 9 bases. V lost 4 bases and J lost 1; bases outside the gene matches: 12. Germline CDR1 and CDR2: SGDLS and YYNGEE. CDR3 length: 18 amino acids. CDR3 coding DNA: TGTGCCAGCAGCAGTCCCATCTTAGCGGGAGAATCCTACAATGAGCAGTTCTTC. It codes for CASSSPILAGESYNEQFF. The full variable domain, in which reference TRBV9 and TRBJ2-1 provide the parts outside the CDR3, is DSGVTQTPKHLITATGQRVTLRCSPRSGDLSVYWYQQSLDQGLQFLIQYYNGEERAKGNILERFSAQQFPDLHSELNLSSLELGDSALYFCASSSPILAGESYNEQFFGPGTRLTVL.

This clone was seen a single time. Here the CDR3 DNA reads TGCGCCAGCAGCCTGGAAGGGACGGACACACTCTACACCTTC. Its protein is CASSLEGTDTLYTF. The chain joins TRBV5-1 to TRBJ1-2; TRBD1 might be the D (5 bases). Trimming stripped 4 bases from V and 10 bases from J, with 20 bases between. This CDR3 contains 14 residues. Per germline, CDR1 SGHRS and CDR2 YFSETQ.

This chain links TRBV12-3 or TRBV12-4 with TRBJ1-2; D gene uncertain. The CDR3 runs to 12 residues. The V gene lost 3 bases and the J gene lost 3 bases, with 5 bases spanning the gap. CDR3 sequence (DNA): TGTGCCAGCAGTTTTAACCACTATGGCTACACCTTC. Its translation: CASSFNHYGYTF.

The chain uses TRBV5-4 and TRBJ2-1, with 8 bases that match TRBD1. The CDR3 runs to 17 residues. V shed 4 bases, J shed 1 base, and the junction held 10 bases outside the gene matches. The germline gives CDR1 SGHNT, CDR2 YYREEE (reference sequence). DNA of the CDR3: TGTGCCAGCAGCCACGGGACAGGAACACTTTCCTACAATGAGCAGTTCTTC. The encoded protein is CASSHGTGTLSYNEQFF.

The rearrangement links TRBV5-1 to TRBJ1-1; 7 bases line up with TRBD1. The CDR3 covers 15 residues. After removal of 3 bases from V and 5 bases from J, the junction contained 10 bases not matched to a gene. Germline V gene sequence: CDR1 SGHRS, CDR2 YFSETQ. CDR3: CASSSKTGAGTEAFF. CDR3 nucleotide sequence: TGCGCCAGCAGCTCTAAAACAGGGGCGGGGACTGAAGCTTTCTTT.

The genes are TRBV15 and TRBJ2-7; 9 bases line up with TRBD1. V gave up 3 bases and J gave up 7 bases; unmatched junction bases: 10. Germline CDR1 reads LNHNV; CDR2 reads YYDKDF (reference sequence). The CDR3 covers 15 residues. CDR3 region: CATSSLRTGAGEQYF. CDR3 sequence (DNA): TGTGCCACCAGCAGCCTTAGGACAGGGGCCGGTGAGCAGTACTTC.

The chain uses TRBV7-9 and TRBJ1-1; TRBD1 is a possible D gene (5 bases). Looked up from germline, CDR1 is SEHNR and CDR2 is FQNEAQ (reference sequence). The CDR3 totals 15 residues. Trimming removed 1 base from V and 0 bases from J, with 9 bases in between. DNA of the CDR3: TGTGCCAGCAGCTTAGGTTTGGGGGTGAACACTGAAGCTTTCTTT. This sequence encodes CASSLGLGVNTEAFF.

V and J are TRBV30 and TRBJ2-7; 9 bases are a match to TRBD1. The length of the CDR3 is 13 residues. CDR1 is GTSNPN and CDR2 is SVGIG in the germline V gene (reference sequence). The V segment lost 0 bases and the J segment 6 bases; nucleotides outside the gene matches: 3. The DNA of the CDR3 is TGTGCCTGGAGTGTAGGGACAGGGAGCGAGCAGTACTTC. This sequence encodes CAWSVGTGSEQYF.

The chain is built from TRBV5-5 and TRBJ1-5, with unresolved D. The V end lost 0 bases, the J end lost 7 bases, and 8 bases lay between the germline ends. The CDR3 is 13 amino acids. The germline gives CDR1 SGHKS, CDR2 YYEKEE (reference sequence). CDR3 in DNA: TGTGCCAGCAGCTTGGGAGTCGGACAGCCCCAGCATTTT. It yields the protein CASSLGVGQPQHF.

The chain employs TRBV18 and TRBJ2-6, with D maybe TRBD2 (6 bases). The CDR3 totals 17 residues. V was clipped by 1 base and J by 2 bases, with 12 bases between them. The germline V gene encodes CDR1 KGHSH and CDR2 LQKENI. The CDR3 DNA reads TGTGCCAGCTCACCACGCTTGGGGGGAGCTGGGGCCAACGTCCTGACTTTC. Translating gives CASSPRLGGAGANVLTF.

The CDR3 protein is CASSPERGAGANVLTF. CDR3 nucleotides: TGTGCCAGCTCACCTGAGAGAGGCGCTGGGGCCAACGTCCTGACTTTC. This chain links TRBV18 with TRBJ2-6, with unresolved D. V was cut by 3 bases and J by 2 bases, with 11 bases left in between. The CDR3 totals 16 residues. Germline CDR1 KGHSH, CDR2 LQKENI.

This sequence joins TRBV7-2 and TRBJ2-7; D call uncertain. The V end was cut by 2 bases, the J end by 7 bases, with 6 bases between. This CDR3 comprises 11 residues. Germline loops: CDR1 SGHTA, CDR2 FQGNSA. This CDR3 is CASSLSREQYF. Written as DNA, the CDR3 is TGTGCCAGCAGCTTATCCCGGGAGCAGTACTTC.

The rearrangement uses TRBV19 and TRBJ1-2; D is ambiguous. Trimming cost V 8 bases and J 1 base, with 14 bases left between them. CDR1 and CDR2 (germline): LNHDA, SQIVND (reference sequence). The CDR3 has 14 amino acids. The chain's CDR3 is CASSPREVNYGYTF. Written as DNA, the CDR3 is TGTGCCAGTTCACCACGGGAAGTTAACTATGGCTACACCTTC.

The chain employs TRBV27 and TRBJ2-3; 10 bases are a match to TRBD1. The CDR3 runs 15 residues. Germline CDR1 reads MNHEY; CDR2 reads SMNVEV (reference sequence). Unmatched junction bases numbered 4, after V lost 6 bases and J lost 1 base. CDR3 sequence reads: CASRTGTGGTDTQYF. The CDR3 DNA sequence: TGTGCCAGCAGAACCGGGACAGGGGGCACAGATACGCAGTATTTT.

V is TRBV24-1 and J is TRBJ2-5; D might be TRBD2 (6 bases). V was pared by 9 bases and J by 4 bases, with 17 bases between. There are 14 residues in the CDR3. CDR1 and CDR2 (germline): KGHDR, SFDVKD. CDR3 sequence reads: CATSGGTWPETQYF. In DNA, the CDR3 is TGTGCCACCTCTGGCGGGACTTGGCCAGAGACCCAGTACTTC.

V usage is TRBV6-5 and J usage is TRBJ1-3; unclear D gene. The CDR3 consists of 15 residues. V dropped 7 bases and J dropped 2 bases, with 15 bases sitting between them. Germline V gene data show CDR1 as MNHEY and CDR2 as SVGAGI. For the CDR3, the DNA is TGTGCCAGCACCCTCACTCCGGGAACTGGAAACACCATATATTTT. This translates into CASTLTPGTGNTIYF.

Written as DNA, the CDR3 is TGTGCCAGCAGTTCTAGCGGGAGTAGGTGGAATGAGCAGTTCTTC. It specifies CASSSSGSRWNEQFF. The chain recombines TRBV7-2 with TRBJ2-1, with 10 nucleotides matching TRBD2. Trimming at V came to 6 bases and at J to 7 bases, leaving 9 bases not matched to a gene. Germline V gene sequence: CDR1 SGHTA, CDR2 FQGNSA. This CDR3 is built from 15 residues.

This sequence joins TRBV7-9 and TRBJ1-6; 9 nucleotides align to TRBD1. The germline V gene encodes CDR1 SEHNR and CDR2 FQNEAQ (reference sequence). The CDR3 has 13 residues. V was clipped by 7 bases and J by 7 bases; unmatched bases: 2. CDR3 nucleotides: TGTGCCAGCACCGGGACAGGGAATTCACCCCTCCACTTT. Translated: CASTGTGNSPLHF.